Shown below are 15 T cell receptor beta chains from a single sample sequenced in a study of graft-versus-host responses after intestinal transplantation (dated by TCRdb to the early 2020s). Receptor amplification or capture employed the immunoSEQ multiplex PCR assay. What TCRdb holds here is the immuneACCESS table cut down to in-frame rearrangements. Part of the clones is not present; checked against another copy, under half of the missing clones reflect an unresolved V gene, and the others are unexplained. The sample table shows approximately 75,000 clones, and approximately 94% are seen once. The ten largest clones capture approximately 0.5% of the sample. These receptors are not linked to any known antigen. The sample's time point, from its label and the paper: cells obtained before transplantation from donor or recipient. The sample here was unstimulated CD8+ T cells sorted from spleen or lymph node cells, taken before intestinal transplant. The receptors were gathered from a human donor who received an intestinal transplant.

The chain is built from TRBV15 and TRBJ1-2; D not resolved. V was cut by 3 bases and J by 2 bases, with 7 bases left in between. Germline V gives CDR1 LNHNV, CDR2 YYDKDF (reference sequence). This CDR3 region has 13 residues. Here the CDR3 reads CATSRVGNYGYTF. The CDR3 coding sequence is TGTGCCACCAGCAGGGTAGGGAACTATGGCTACACCTTC.

In this sample, this clone turned up once. The chain joins TRBV6-1 to TRBJ2-7, with D possibly matching TRBD1 (5 bases). The V end was cut by 4 bases, the J end by 1 base, with 8 bases between. This CDR3 is 13 amino acids long. Per the germline V gene, CDR1 is MNHNS and CDR2 is SASEGT. CDR3 DNA sequence: TGTGCCAGCAGTGCACAGGAATCCTACGAGCAGTACTTC. It yields the protein CASSAQESYEQYF.

CDR3 sequence: CASSRREGEAFF. The CDR3 DNA sequence: TGTGCCAGCAGCCGGCGGGAGGGTGAAGCTTTCTTT. This rearrangement joins TRBV7-9 to TRBJ1-1, with D unresolved. Trimming removed 5 bases from V and 7 bases from J, with 11 bases in between. There are 12 residues in the CDR3. Germline CDR1 SEHNR, CDR2 FQNEAQ (reference sequence).

J is TRBJ1-1 and V is TRBV11-2; D remains unclear. Germline CDR1 is SGHAT and CDR2 is FQNNGV. The CDR3 is 15 residues long. Trimming shortened V by 3 bases and J by 1 base, and 12 bases separated the two germline ends. The CDR3 protein is CASSFGSLTNTEAFF. The CDR3 DNA follows: TGTGCCAGCAGCTTCGGGAGCCTGACGAACACTGAAGCTTTCTTT.

Only one count was recorded for this clone. Other DNA sequences in the same sample also yield this CDR3. The chain couples TRBV5-1 to TRBJ2-7; tentatively, D is TRBD1 (5 bases). There are 15 residues in the CDR3. Germline V gene data show CDR1 as SGHRS and CDR2 as YFSETQ. Between the trimmed V and J ends, which lost 4 bases and 5 bases, there was a span of 19 bases. DNA for the CDR3: TGCGCCAGCAGCGCGACACGTAGGGGTGGGGACGAGCAGTACTTC. Translation: CASSATRRGGDEQYF.

The chain couples TRBV2 to TRBJ1-2; D might be TRBD1 (6 bases). Germline CDR1 is SNHLY and CDR2 is FYNNEI. Trimming left V 6 bases short and J 8 bases short, with 19 bases between. The CDR3 contains 14 residues. CDR3 DNA: TGTGCCAGCAGGGCCCTCACAGGGCCTGAGGGCTACACCTTC. It codes for CASRALTGPEGYTF.

The gene calls are TRBV6-5 and TRBJ2-3; D unclear. The germline V gene encodes CDR1 MNHEY and CDR2 SVGAGI. Trimming removed 0 bases from V and 6 bases from J, with 13 bases in between. The CDR3 runs 15 residues. The CDR3 region is CASSYSGDFLDTQYF. The CDR3 DNA is TGTGCCAGCAGTTACTCAGGCGATTTTCTGGATACGCAGTATTTT.

J is TRBJ2-1 and V is TRBV30; D is unresolved. CDR3 size: 13 residues. Germline V gene data show CDR1 as GTSNPN and CDR2 as SVGIG (reference sequence). The V end was cut by 0 bases, the J end by 8 bases, with 11 bases between. The CDR3 region has the DNA TGTGCCTGGAGTGTTAAAAATAGGGATGAGCAGTTCTTC. Amino acid sequence: CAWSVKNRDEQFF.

This chain connects TRBV5-1 to TRBJ2-2, with D perhaps TRBD1 (5 bases). The ends were cut back, 5 bases at V and 1 base at J, with 6 bases in the middle. Germline CDR1 reads SGHRS; CDR2 reads YFSETQ. The length of the CDR3 is 13 residues. CDR3 protein: CASRTGNTGELFF. The CDR3 DNA reads as TGCGCCAGCAGAACAGGGAACACCGGGGAGCTGTTTTTT.

DNA of the CDR3: TGTGCCAGCAGTTTAGTGGCTAACTACGAGCAGTACTTC. Translation: CASSLVANYEQYF. The rearrangement uses TRBV27 and TRBJ2-7; D remains unclear. V was pared by 2 bases and J by 3 bases, with 8 bases between. In germline, CDR1 is MNHEY, CDR2 SMNVEV (reference sequence). The CDR3 runs to 13 residues.

The gene calls are TRBV5-1 and TRBJ2-3, with D possibly TRBD2 on 7 matching bases. Trimming took off 0 bases at V and 4 bases at J, with 12 bases between the two ends. This CDR3 has 15 residues. In germline, CDR1 is SGHRS, CDR2 YFSETQ. CDR3 nucleotides: TGCGCCAGCAGCTTGGAAGGGAGGGGGGCAGATACGCAGTATTTT. Protein: CASSLEGRGADTQYF. The entire variable domain, with the rest obtained from reference TRBV5-1 and TRBJ2-3, is as follows: KAGVTQTPRYLIKTRGQQVTLSCSPISGHRSVSWYQQTPGQGLQFLFEYFSETQRNKGNFPGRFSGRQFSNSRSEMNVSTLELGDSALYLCASSLEGRGADTQYFGPGTRLTVL.

V and J are TRBV27 and TRBJ1-1; the D gene is possibly TRBD1 (5 bases). CDR3 size: 14 residues. Germline CDR1 and CDR2: MNHEY and SMNVEV (reference sequence). V was cut by 4 bases and J by 5 bases, with 14 bases left in between. The CDR3 DNA follows: TGTGCCAGCAGTTGGGGCAGGGCGGGGACTGAAGCTTTCTTT. It yields the protein CASSWGRAGTEAFF.

This chain connects TRBV10-3 to TRBJ2-7, with 7 nucleotides matching TRBD1. Germline V CDR1 and CDR2: ENHRY, SYGVKD. J was trimmed by 5 bases and V by 2 bases; bases with no gene match: 9. This CDR3 is built from 15 residues. The CDR3 region is CAISEPLGQPNEQYF. The CDR3 nucleotides read TGTGCCATCAGTGAGCCACTGGGACAGCCTAACGAGCAGTACTTC.

The chain joins TRBV6-4 to TRBJ2-2; 7 bases align to TRBD2. Germline V gene sequence: CDR1 MRHNA, CDR2 SNTAGT. The CDR3 is 14 residues long. The V segment lost 2 bases and the J segment 3 bases; nucleotides outside the gene matches: 0. CDR3 sequence (DNA): TGTGCCAGCAGTGACGGGGGGGACACCGGGGAGCTGTTTTTT. Its translation: CASSDGGDTGELFF.

The rearrangement joins TRBV5-4 to TRBJ1-1; TRBD1 might be the D (5 bases). The V end was cut by 0 bases, the J end by 3 bases, with 15 bases between. Germline V CDR1 and CDR2: SGHNT, YYREEE (reference sequence). The CDR3 loop spans 16 amino acids. This CDR3 is CASSLGTSDTDTEAFF. CDR3 coding DNA: TGTGCCAGCAGCTTGGGTACCTCGGACACTGACACTGAAGCTTTCTTT.